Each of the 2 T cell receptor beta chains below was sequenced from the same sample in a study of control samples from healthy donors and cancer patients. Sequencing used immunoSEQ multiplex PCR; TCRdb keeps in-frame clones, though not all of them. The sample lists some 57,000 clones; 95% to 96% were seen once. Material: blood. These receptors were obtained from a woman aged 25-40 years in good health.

Written as DNA, the CDR3 is TGTGCCAGCAGCTTCTTGAGGTACGAGCAGTACTTC. Protein: CASSFLRYEQYF. This chain joins TRBV13 and TRBJ2-7, with unresolved D. CDR3 length equals 12 residues. Trimming left V 3 bases short and J 4 bases short, with 7 bases between. The germline gives CDR1 PRHDT, CDR2 FYEKMQ (reference sequence).

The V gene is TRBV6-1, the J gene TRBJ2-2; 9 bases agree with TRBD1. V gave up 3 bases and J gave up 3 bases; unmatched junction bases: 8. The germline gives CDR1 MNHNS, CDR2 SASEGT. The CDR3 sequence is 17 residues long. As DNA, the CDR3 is TGTGCCAGCAGTGACGGGACAGGGCGTGCGGACACCGGGGAGCTGTTTTTT. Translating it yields CASSDGTGRADTGELFF.